Below are 12 T cell receptor beta chains sequenced from a single sample in a study of post-analysis software for immune sequencing data. cDNA libraries of TCR beta carried unique molecular identifiers. TCRdb reanalysed the PCR reads using MiXCR and keeps one entry per CDR3 protein. The profile shows 160,000 or so distinct CDR3 sequences, about 34% of them singletons. The sequenced sample was blood, obtained after autologous hematopoietic stem cell transplantation. These receptors were taken from a girl aged 10-17 years with multiple sclerosis.

To note about this clonotype: As the CDR3 is not closed by the conserved phenylalanine or tryptophan, this likely results from a read error. This chain links TRBV12-3 or TRBV12-4 with TRBJ1-6, with D unresolved. V lost 6 bases, J lost 7 bases, and 19 bases lay in between. The CDR3 extends over 16 amino acids. CDR3 in amino acids: CASSPGWSTENSPLHC. The CDR3 DNA sequence: TGTGCCAGCAGCCCCGGTTGGTCGACCGAGAATTCACCCCTCCACTGT.

This clonotype was observed a few times. The CDR3 coding sequence is TGTGCCAGCAGCTTAGCTTGGGAAAACATTCAGTACTTC. Amino acids: CASSLAWENIQYF. The rearrangement uses TRBV11-1 and TRBJ2-4; the D is unclear. Germline V gene data show CDR1 as SGHAT and CDR2 as FQDESV (reference sequence). The CDR3 runs to 13 residues. The V gene lost 0 bases and the J gene lost 5 bases, with 5 bases spanning the gap.

The gene calls are TRBV12-3 or TRBV12-4 and TRBJ1-5; a possible D gene is TRBD1 (5 bases). The CDR3 covers 14 residues. Trimming cost V 6 bases and J 5 bases, with 14 bases left between them. The CDR3 sequence is CASRVQWGDQPQHF. The CDR3 coding sequence is TGTGCCAGCAGGGTCCAGTGGGGGGATCAGCCCCAGCATTTT.

V and J are TRBV6-2 or TRBV6-3 and TRBJ2-1; possibly TRBD2 for D (6 bases). CDR3 length: 16 amino acids. With 0 bases removed from V and 7 bases from J, the gap between germline ends came to 16 bases. In germline, CDR1 is MNHEY, CDR2 SVGEGT. As DNA, the CDR3 is TGTGCCAGCAGTTACTCGAGCGGGTATAGTAGAAATGAGCAGTTCTTC. Translation gives CASSYSSGYSRNEQFF.

The V gene is TRBV12-3 or TRBV12-4, the J gene TRBJ2-1, with 10 bases lining up with TRBD2. This CDR3 has 17 residues. V lost 9 bases and J lost 6; bases outside the gene matches: 17. The CDR3 loop is CASFPKGSSGSLNEQFF. CDR3 DNA sequence: TGTGCCAGTTTCCCCAAGGGGTCTAGCGGGAGTCTCAATGAGCAGTTCTTC.

This clonotype was seen a handful of times. The gene calls are TRBV7-2 and TRBJ2-7; D unresolved. This CDR3 is built from 15 residues. V was shortened by 5 bases and J by 0 bases, with 14 bases between the two germline ends. The germline gives CDR1 SGHTA, CDR2 FQGNSA. The CDR3 bases are TGTGCCAGCAGCGATAGAACGTGGGGCTCCTACGAGCAGTACTTC. This encodes CASSDRTWGSYEQYF. Looking up the rest from reference TRBV7-2 and TRBJ2-7 gives the full variable domain: GAGVSQSPSNKVTEKGKDVELRCDPISGHTALYWYRQSLGQGLEFLIYFQGNSAPDKSGLPSDRFSAERTGGSVSTLTIQRTQQEDSAVYLCASSDRTWGSYEQYFGPGTRLTVT.

The chain is built from TRBV4-1 and TRBJ2-1, with D perhaps matching TRBD1 (6 bases). Germline V gives CDR1 MGHRA, CDR2 YSYEKL. Trimming removed 2 bases from V and 4 bases from J, with 12 bases in between. The CDR3 extends over 15 amino acids. The CDR3 here is CASSQPGTKYNEQFF. In DNA, the CDR3 is TGCGCCAGCAGCCAACCCGGGACAAAGTACAATGAGCAGTTCTTC.

Details on this clonotype: One end of the junction is discordant with germline, which a read error may explain. The chain couples TRBV12-3 or TRBV12-4 to TRBJ2-5; D call uncertain. This CDR3 has 14 amino acids. CDR3: CASSFGASSEAQYF. The DNA of the CDR3 is TGTGCCAGCAGTTTCGGCGCCAGTTCAGAGGCCCAGTACTTC.

V gene TRBV25-1 combines with J gene TRBJ2-1; TRBD2 matches at 10 bases. The CDR3 runs 18 residues. Germline-derived CDR1 and CDR2 are MGHDK and SYGVNS. V was clipped by 4 bases and J by 1 base; unmatched bases: 10. The CDR3 loop reads CASSVGLAENESYNEQFF. The DNA for the CDR3 is TGTGCCAGCAGTGTAGGACTAGCGGAAAACGAGTCCTACAATGAGCAGTTCTTC.

The chain uses TRBV5-1 and TRBJ2-5; D is unclear. This CDR3 is built from 13 residues. The germline V gene has CDR1 SGHRS and CDR2 YFSETQ. Trimming removed 3 bases at V and 1 base at J, with 7 bases between. CDR3 protein: CASSWTVQETQYF. The CDR3 DNA reads as TGCGCCAGCAGCTGGACGGTCCAAGAGACCCAGTACTTC.

A few counts support this clonotype. The chain joins TRBV6-1 to TRBJ2-1, with D possibly matching TRBD2 (6 bases). The CDR3 sequence is 13 residues long. Germline assignment: CDR1 MNHNS and CDR2 SASEGT. V shed 6 bases and J shed 7 bases, with 13 bases lying between them. CDR3 sequence (DNA): TGTGCCAGCAGCCGAGTTCTAGCGAATGAGCAGTTCTTC. Residues: CASSRVLANEQFF.

This clonotype was seen a handful of times. The chain employs TRBV6-6 and TRBJ1-2, with a weak D call TRBD1 (6 bases). The germline CDR1 and CDR2 sequences are MNHNY and SVGAGI (reference sequence). The CDR3 contains 14 residues. Trimming removed 6 bases from V and 8 bases from J, with 19 bases in between. CDR3 sequence reads: CASRSPGQERGYTF. As DNA, the CDR3 is TGTGCCAGCAGATCACCGGGACAAGAGCGGGGCTACACCTTC.